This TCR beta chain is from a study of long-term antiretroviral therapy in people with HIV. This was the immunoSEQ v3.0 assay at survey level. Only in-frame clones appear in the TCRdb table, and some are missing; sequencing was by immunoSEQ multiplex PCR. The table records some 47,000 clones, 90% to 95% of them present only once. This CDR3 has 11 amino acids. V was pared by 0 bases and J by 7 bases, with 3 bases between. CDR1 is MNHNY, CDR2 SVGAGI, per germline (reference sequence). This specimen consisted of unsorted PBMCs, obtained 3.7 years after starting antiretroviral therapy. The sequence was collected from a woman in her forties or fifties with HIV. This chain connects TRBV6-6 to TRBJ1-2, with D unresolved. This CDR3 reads CASSYSVGYTF. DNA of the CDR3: TGTGCCAGCAGTTACTCGGTTGGCTACACCTTC.